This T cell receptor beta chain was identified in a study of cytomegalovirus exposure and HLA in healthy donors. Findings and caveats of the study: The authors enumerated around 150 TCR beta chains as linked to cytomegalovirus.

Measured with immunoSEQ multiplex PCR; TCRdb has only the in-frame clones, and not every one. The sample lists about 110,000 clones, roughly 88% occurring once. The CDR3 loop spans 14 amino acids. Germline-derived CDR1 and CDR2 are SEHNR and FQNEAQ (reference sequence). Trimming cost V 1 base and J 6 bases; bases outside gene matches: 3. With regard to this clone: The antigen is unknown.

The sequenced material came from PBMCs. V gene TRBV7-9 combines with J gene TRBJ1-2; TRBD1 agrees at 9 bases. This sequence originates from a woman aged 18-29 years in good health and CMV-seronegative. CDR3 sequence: CASSLGTGADGYTF. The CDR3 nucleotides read TGTGCCAGCAGCTTAGGGACAGGGGCTGATGGCTACACCTTC.